This entry lists 13 T cell receptor beta chains sequenced from one sample in a study of beta chain features in type 1 diabetes. Study-level findings and limits: A moderate, significant TCRB CDR3 shortening appeared in type 1 diabetes across four CD4+ subsets.

Since all of the isolated RNA was reverse transcribed, expressed TCRB transcripts were what got sequenced. Assay: immunoSEQ multiplex PCR; the TCRdb copy retains only in-frame clones and omits some. The sample has 250,000 to 350,000 clones, 13% to 15% seen once. For these receptors, no antigen is known. Sequencing input: naive CD4+ T cells from blood. The receptor set was obtained from a man aged 25 to 40 with type 1 diabetes.

The chain carries TRBV2 and TRBJ2-7, with D perhaps matching TRBD2 (5 bases). The germline V gene has CDR1 SNHLY and CDR2 FYNNEI. Trimming stripped 3 bases from V and 3 bases from J, with 12 bases between. The CDR3 covers 14 residues. This CDR3 is CASSDLDFGYEQYF. CDR3 bases: TGTGCCAGCAGTGATTTGGACTTCGGCTACGAGCAGTACTTC.

This clone has more than one count but fewer than ten. The V gene is TRBV19, the J gene TRBJ2-1, with D possibly TRBD2 on 6 matching bases. This CDR3 is built from 15 residues. Germline V gene lookup returns CDR1 LNHDA and CDR2 SQIVND (reference sequence). With 7 bases removed from V and 5 bases from J, the gap between germline ends came to 18 bases. CDR3 DNA sequence: TGTGCCAGTATTGGGGGGACTGCCCTTAACAATGAGCAGTTCTTC. It translates to CASIGGTALNNEQFF.

This clone turned up a few times. The rearrangement links TRBV19 to TRBJ1-5; unclear D gene. This CDR3 is 13 amino acids long. The V gene's germline CDR1 is LNHDA and CDR2 SQIVND (reference sequence). V lost 7 bases and J 5 bases, leaving 12 bases between the germline ends. The CDR3 nucleotides are TGTGCCAGTACCCCCCGAGTGGATCAGCCCCAGCATTTT. It is translated as CASTPRVDQPQHF.

This clone was observed a handful of times. This sequence joins TRBV27 and TRBJ1-2, with 10 bases fitting TRBD1. The CDR3 has 13 residues. The V gene end was trimmed by 5 bases and the J gene end by 6 bases; junction bases not matched to a gene: 3. Looked up from germline, CDR1 is MNHEY and CDR2 is SMNVEV (reference sequence). CDR3 in DNA: TGTGCCAGCAGTACGACAGGGGGCGATGGCTACACCTTC. It translates to CASSTTGGDGYTF.

In its sample, this clone was seen a few times. The V gene is TRBV7-9, the J gene TRBJ2-3; tentatively, D is TRBD1 (5 bases). V gave up 0 bases and J gave up 4 bases, with 8 bases separating them. The germline CDR1 and CDR2 sequences are SEHNR and FQNEAQ (reference sequence). This CDR3 has 14 residues. CDR3 nucleotide sequence: TGTGCCAGCAGCTTAGCCAGGGTTGCAGATACGCAGTATTTT. Translation gives CASSLARVADTQYF.

This clone has more than one count but fewer than ten. The rearrangement joins TRBV6-5 to TRBJ2-5; weak D call: TRBD2 (5 bases). Looked up from germline, CDR1 is MNHEY and CDR2 is SVGAGI. The V end was cut by 4 bases, the J end by 2 bases, with 14 bases between. This CDR3 is built from 15 residues. The CDR3 reads CASSSLGDRQETQYF. For the CDR3, the DNA is TGTGCCAGCAGTTCCCTCGGGGATAGGCAAGAGACCCAGTACTTC.

This clone was recorded only once. The chain employs TRBV9 and TRBJ2-7; TRBD2 matches 9 bases. CDR3 length equals 15 residues. Germline V lookup: CDR1 SGDLS, CDR2 YYNGEE. With 0 bases clipped from V and 4 bases from J, the junction kept 5 bases outside the gene matches. CDR3 in amino acids: CASSVGSGSWYEQYF. The CDR3 DNA follows: TGTGCCAGCAGCGTAGGTAGCGGGAGTTGGTACGAGCAGTACTTC.

The chain recombines TRBV28 with TRBJ1-2; D is perhaps TRBD1 (6 bases). The CDR3 runs to 11 residues. Germline V gene data show CDR1 as MDHEN and CDR2 as SYDVKM. The CDR3 region is CGGGGNYGYTF. CDR3 coding DNA: TGTGGAGGGGGGGGCAACTATGGCTACACCTTC.

The chain has TRBV11-1 and TRBJ2-7; 13 bases match TRBD2. J was trimmed by 0 bases and V by 4 bases; bases with no gene match: 0. Germline loops: CDR1 SGHAT, CDR2 FQDESV (reference sequence). The CDR3 is 15 amino acids. CDR3: CASSWTSGSSYEQYF. DNA of the CDR3: TGTGCCAGCAGCTGGACTAGCGGGAGCTCCTACGAGCAGTACTTC.

This clone has only a few counts. The chain joins TRBV18 to TRBJ1-1; the D is unclear. V was trimmed by 2 bases and J by 0 bases, leaving 4 bases between them. The CDR3 has 13 amino acids. Germline-derived CDR1 and CDR2 are KGHSH and LQKENI. CDR3 nucleotides: TGTGCCAGCTCACCAGACATGAACACTGAAGCTTTCTTT. Protein sequence: CASSPDMNTEAFF. The whole variable domain, filled in from reference TRBV18 and TRBJ1-1, reads NAGVMQNPRHLVRRRGQEARLRCSPMKGHSHVYWYRQLPEEGLKFMVYLQKENIIDESGMPKERFSAEFPKEGPSILRIQQVVRGDSAAYFCASSPDMNTEAFFGQGTRLTVV.

The rearrangement joins TRBV20-1 to TRBJ1-1; D not resolved. The length of the CDR3 is 11 residues. Trimming took off 2 bases at V and 8 bases at J, with 9 bases between the two ends. Germline V gene sequence: CDR1 DFQATT, CDR2 SNEGSKA (reference sequence). CDR3 sequence (DNA): TGCAGTGCTAGACCACAGAGAGAAGCTTTCTTT. Translation: CSARPQREAFF.

The V and J genes are TRBV28 and TRBJ2-3, with a tentative D call TRBD1 (5 bases). CDR1 is MDHEN and CDR2 is SYDVKM in the germline V gene. V was shortened by 4 bases and J by 2 bases, with 10 bases between the two germline ends. The CDR3 totals 14 residues. The CDR3 here is CASSWGKITDTQYF. The CDR3 bases are TGTGCCAGCAGTTGGGGCAAAATCACAGATACGCAGTATTTT. Together with reference TRBV28 and TRBJ2-3, the CDR3 gives the full variable domain: DVKVTQSSRYLVKRTGEKVFLECVQDMDHENMFWYRQDPGLGLRLIYFSYDVKMKEKGDIPEGYSVSREKKERFSLILESASTNQTSMYLCASSWGKITDTQYFGPGTRLTVL.

This clone showed up just a few times. The chain is built from TRBV28 and TRBJ2-1; D uncertain. CDR1 is MDHEN, CDR2 SYDVKM, per germline. The CDR3 is 16 residues long. V was cut by 0 bases and J by 0 bases, with 9 bases left in between. The CDR3 sequence: CASSLWRISSYNEQFF. For the CDR3, the DNA is TGTGCCAGCAGTTTATGGCGAATAAGCTCCTACAATGAGCAGTTCTTC.